This entry is about one TCR beta chain. This specimen comes from a study of blood T cell repertoires in COVID-19. How the authors handled the data: The assay estimated nucleated cells by amplifying reference gene primers. Repertoires were generated with immunoSEQ multiplex PCR, while TCRdb's copy carries only in-frame clones and drops some. V and J calls and clone size are as listed in that table; D and trimming were resolved from the DNA. This table holds roughly 410,000 clones, about 90% found once. There are 17 residues in the CDR3. CDR1 is PRHDT and CDR2 is FYEKMQ in the germline V gene (reference sequence). J gave up 4 bases and V 4 bases, and 6 bases lay outside the gene matches.

The rearrangement links TRBV13 to TRBJ2-2; 13 bases agree with TRBD2. This clonotype originated in a man aged 35 to 55 with acute or convalescent COVID-19. Sequencing was performed on peripheral blood. The CDR3 sequence is CASSSLGLAGSTGELFF. The DNA for the CDR3 is TGTGCCAGCAGCTCTCTGGGACTAGCGGGAAGCACCGGGGAGCTGTTTTTT.